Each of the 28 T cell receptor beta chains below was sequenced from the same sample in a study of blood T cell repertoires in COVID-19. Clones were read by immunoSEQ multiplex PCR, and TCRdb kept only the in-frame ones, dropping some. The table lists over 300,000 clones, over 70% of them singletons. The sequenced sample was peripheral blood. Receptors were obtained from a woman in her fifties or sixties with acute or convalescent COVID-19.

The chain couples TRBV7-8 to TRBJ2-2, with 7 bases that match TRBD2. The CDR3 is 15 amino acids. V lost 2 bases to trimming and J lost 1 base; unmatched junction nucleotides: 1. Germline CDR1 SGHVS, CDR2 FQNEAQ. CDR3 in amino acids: CASSLSGENTGELFF. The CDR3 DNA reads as TGTGCCAGCAGCTTAAGCGGGGAGAACACCGGGGAGCTGTTTTTT.

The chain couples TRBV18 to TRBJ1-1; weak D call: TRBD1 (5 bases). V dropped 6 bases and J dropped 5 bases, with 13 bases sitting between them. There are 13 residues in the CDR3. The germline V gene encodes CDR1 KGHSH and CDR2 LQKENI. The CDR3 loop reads CASSQGSGTEAFF. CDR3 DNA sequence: TGTGCCAGCTCGCAGGGCTCAGGAACTGAAGCTTTCTTT. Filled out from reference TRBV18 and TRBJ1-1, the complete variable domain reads NAGVMQNPRHLVRRRGQEARLRCSPMKGHSHVYWYRQLPEEGLKFMVYLQKENIIDESGMPKERFSAEFPKEGPSILRIQQVVRGDSAAYFCASSQGSGTEAFFGQGTRLTVV.

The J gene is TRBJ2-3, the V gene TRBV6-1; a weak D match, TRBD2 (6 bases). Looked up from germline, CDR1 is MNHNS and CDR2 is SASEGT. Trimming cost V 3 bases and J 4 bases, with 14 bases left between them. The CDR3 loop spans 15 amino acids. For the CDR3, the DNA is TGTGCCAGCAGTGAGGGACTCCGGGACGCAGATACGCAGTATTTT. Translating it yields CASSEGLRDADTQYF.

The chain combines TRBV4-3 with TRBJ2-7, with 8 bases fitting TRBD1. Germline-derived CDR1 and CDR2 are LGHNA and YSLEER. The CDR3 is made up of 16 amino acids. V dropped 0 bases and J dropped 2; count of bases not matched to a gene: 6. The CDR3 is CASSQDTGQAAYEQYF. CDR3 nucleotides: TGCGCCAGCAGCCAAGATACGGGACAGGCCGCCTACGAGCAGTACTTC.

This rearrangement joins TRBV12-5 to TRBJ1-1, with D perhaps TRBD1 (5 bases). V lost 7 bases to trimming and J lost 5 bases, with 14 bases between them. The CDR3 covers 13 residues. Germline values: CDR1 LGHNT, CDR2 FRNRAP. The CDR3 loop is CASAPPGETEAFF. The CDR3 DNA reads TGTGCTAGTGCCCCCCCGGGGGAGACTGAAGCTTTCTTT.

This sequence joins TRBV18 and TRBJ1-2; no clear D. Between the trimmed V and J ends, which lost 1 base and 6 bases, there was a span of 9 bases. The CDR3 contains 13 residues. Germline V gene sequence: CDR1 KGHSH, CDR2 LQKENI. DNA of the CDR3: TGTGCCAGCTCACCACGGCCGGAGGATGGCTACACCTTC. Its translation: CASSPRPEDGYTF.

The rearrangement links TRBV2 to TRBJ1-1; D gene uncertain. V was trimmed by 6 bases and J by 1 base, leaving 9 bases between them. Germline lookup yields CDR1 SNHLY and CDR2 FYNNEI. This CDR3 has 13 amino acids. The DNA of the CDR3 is TGTGCCAGCAGGAGGGTGGAGAACACTGAAGCTTTCTTT. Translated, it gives CASRRVENTEAFF.

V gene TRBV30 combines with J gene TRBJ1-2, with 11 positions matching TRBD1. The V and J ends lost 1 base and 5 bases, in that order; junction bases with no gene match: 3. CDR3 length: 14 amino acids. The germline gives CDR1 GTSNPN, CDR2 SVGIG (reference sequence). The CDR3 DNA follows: TGTGCCTGGAGTGGGACAGGGGGCTTTTATGGCTACACCTTC. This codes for CAWSGTGGFYGYTF.

DNA for the CDR3: TGTGCCAGCAGTTACCCCAGGACAGGGGTTAGGGATGGCTACACCTTC. Residues: CASSYPRTGVRDGYTF. The V gene is TRBV6-2 or TRBV6-3, the J gene TRBJ1-2, with 9 bases fitting TRBD1. This CDR3 has 16 amino acids. The germline CDR1 and CDR2 sequences are MNHEY and SVGEGT. V was pared by 2 bases and J by 6 bases, with 10 bases of the junction left unmatched.

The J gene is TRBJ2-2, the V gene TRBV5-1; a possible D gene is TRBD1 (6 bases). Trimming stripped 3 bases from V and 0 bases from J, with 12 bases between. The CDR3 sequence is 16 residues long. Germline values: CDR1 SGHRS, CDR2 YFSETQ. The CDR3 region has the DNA TGCGCCAGCAGCTCTATGACAGGACCGAACACCGGGGAGCTGTTTTTT. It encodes CASSSMTGPNTGELFF. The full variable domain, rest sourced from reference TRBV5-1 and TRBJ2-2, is KAGVTQTPRYLIKTRGQQVTLSCSPISGHRSVSWYQQTPGQGLQFLFEYFSETQRNKGNFPGRFSGRQFSNSRSEMNVSTLELGDSALYLCASSSMTGPNTGELFFGEGSRLTVL.

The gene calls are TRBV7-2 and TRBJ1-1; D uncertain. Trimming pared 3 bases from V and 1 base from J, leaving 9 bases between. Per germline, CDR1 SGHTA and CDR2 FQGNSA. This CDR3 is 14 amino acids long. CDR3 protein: CASSFGEANTEAFF. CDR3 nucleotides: TGTGCCAGCAGCTTCGGTGAGGCGAACACTGAAGCTTTCTTT.

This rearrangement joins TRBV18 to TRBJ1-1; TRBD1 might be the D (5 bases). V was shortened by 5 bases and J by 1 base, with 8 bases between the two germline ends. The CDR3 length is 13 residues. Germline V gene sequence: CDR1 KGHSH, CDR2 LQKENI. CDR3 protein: CASSTDRNTEAFF. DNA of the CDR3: TGTGCCAGCTCAACAGACAGGAACACTGAAGCTTTCTTT.

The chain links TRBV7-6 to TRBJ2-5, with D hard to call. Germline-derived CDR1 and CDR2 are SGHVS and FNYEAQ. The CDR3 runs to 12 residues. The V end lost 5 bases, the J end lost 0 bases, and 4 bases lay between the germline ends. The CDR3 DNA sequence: TGTGCCAGCAGCCGGTACCAAGAGACCCAGTACTTC. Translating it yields CASSRYQETQYF.

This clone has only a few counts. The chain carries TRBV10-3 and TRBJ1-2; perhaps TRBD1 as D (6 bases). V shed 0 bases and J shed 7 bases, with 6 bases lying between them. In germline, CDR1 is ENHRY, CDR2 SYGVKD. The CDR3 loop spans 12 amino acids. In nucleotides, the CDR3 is TGTGCCATCAGTGAGTCGGGGGCTGGCTACACCTTC. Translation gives CAISESGAGYTF.

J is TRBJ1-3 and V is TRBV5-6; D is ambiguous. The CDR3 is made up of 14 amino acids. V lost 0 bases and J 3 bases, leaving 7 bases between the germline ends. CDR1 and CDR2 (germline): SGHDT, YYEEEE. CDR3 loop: CASSLEPVGNTIYF. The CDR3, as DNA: TGTGCCAGCAGCTTGGAGCCCGTTGGAAACACCATATATTTT. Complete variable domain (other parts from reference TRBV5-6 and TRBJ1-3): DAGVTQSPTHLIKTRGQQVTLRCSPKSGHDTVSWYQQALGQGPQFIFQYYEEEERQRGNFPDRFSGHQFPNYSSELNVNALLLGDSALYLCASSLEPVGNTIYFGEGSWLTVV.

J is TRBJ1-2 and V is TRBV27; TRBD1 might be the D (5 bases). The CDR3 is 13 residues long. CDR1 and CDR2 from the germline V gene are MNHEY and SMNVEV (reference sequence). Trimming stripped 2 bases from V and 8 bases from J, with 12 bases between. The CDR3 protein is CASSLTRANGYTF. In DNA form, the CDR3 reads TGTGCCAGCAGTTTAACCAGGGCTAACGGCTACACCTTC.

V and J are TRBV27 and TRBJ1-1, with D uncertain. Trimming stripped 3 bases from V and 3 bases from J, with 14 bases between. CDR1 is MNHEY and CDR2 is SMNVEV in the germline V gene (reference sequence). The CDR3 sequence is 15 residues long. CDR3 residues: CASSFSEDRDTEAFF. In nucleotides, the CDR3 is TGTGCCAGCAGTTTTTCGGAGGATCGGGACACTGAAGCTTTCTTT.

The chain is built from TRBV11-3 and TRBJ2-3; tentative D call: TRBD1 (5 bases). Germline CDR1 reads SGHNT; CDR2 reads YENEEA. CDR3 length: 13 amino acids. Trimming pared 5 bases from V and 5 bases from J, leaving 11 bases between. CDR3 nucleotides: TGTGCCAGCAGCCTCGAAGGGGTAGATACGCAGTATTTT. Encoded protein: CASSLEGVDTQYF.

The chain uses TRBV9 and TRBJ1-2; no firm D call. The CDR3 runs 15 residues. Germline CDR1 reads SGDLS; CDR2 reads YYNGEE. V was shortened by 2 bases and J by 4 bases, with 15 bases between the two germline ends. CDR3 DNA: TGTGCCAGCAGCGTTCAGGACTCCGGGATCTATGGCTACACCTTC. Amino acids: CASSVQDSGIYGYTF.

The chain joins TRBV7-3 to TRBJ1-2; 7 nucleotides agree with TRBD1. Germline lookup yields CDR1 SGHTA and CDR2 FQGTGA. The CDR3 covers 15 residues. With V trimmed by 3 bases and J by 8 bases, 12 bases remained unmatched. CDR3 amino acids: CASSFGPGQTHGYTF. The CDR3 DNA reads TGTGCCAGCAGCTTCGGACCGGGACAGACCCACGGCTACACCTTC.

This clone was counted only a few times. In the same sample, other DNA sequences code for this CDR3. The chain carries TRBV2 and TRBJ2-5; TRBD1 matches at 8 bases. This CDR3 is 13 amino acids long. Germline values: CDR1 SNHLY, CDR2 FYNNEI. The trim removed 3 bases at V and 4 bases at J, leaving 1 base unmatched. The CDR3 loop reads CASSDRGRETQYF. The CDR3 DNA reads TGTGCCAGCAGTGACAGGGGGCGAGAGACCCAGTACTTC. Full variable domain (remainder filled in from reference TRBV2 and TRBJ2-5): EPEVTQTPSHQVTQMGQEVILRCVPISNHLYFYWYRQILGQKVEFLVSFYNNEISEKSEIFDDQFSVERPDGSNFTLKIRSTKLEDSAMYFCASSDRGRETQYFGPGTRLLVL.

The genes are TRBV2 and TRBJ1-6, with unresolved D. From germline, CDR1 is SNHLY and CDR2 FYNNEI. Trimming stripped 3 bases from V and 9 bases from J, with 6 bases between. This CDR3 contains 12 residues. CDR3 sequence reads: CASSELSSPLHF. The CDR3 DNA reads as TGTGCCAGCAGTGAGCTGAGTTCACCCCTCCACTTT.

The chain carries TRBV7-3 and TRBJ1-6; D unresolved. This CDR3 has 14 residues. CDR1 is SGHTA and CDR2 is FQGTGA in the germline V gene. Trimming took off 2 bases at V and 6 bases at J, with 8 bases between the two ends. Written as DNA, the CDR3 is TGTGCCAGCAGCTTACCACTTAGTAATTCACCCCTCCACTTT. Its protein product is CASSLPLSNSPLHF.

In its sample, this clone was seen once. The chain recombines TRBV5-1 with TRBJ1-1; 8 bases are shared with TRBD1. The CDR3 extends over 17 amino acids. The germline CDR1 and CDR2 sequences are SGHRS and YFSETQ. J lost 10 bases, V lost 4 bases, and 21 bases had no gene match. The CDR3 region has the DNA TGCGCCAGCAGCACCCGCTCGCAGGGGGCGGGAATTGGGGTAGCTTTCTTT. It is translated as CASSTRSQGAGIGVAFF.

CDR3 in DNA: TGTGCCATCAGTGAGGGGGGAGGAAGCTACACCTTC. It yields the protein CAISEGGGSYTF. V gene TRBV10-3 combines with J gene TRBJ1-2, with D perhaps matching TRBD1 (5 bases). The CDR3 loop spans 12 amino acids. CDR1 is ENHRY and CDR2 is SYGVKD in the germline V gene. Trimming pared 2 bases from V and 9 bases from J, leaving 10 bases between.

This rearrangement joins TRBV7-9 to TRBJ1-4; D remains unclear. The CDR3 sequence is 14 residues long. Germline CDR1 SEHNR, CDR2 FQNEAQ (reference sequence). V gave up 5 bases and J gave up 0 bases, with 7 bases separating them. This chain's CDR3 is CASSPVATNEKLFF. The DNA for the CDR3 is TGTGCCAGCAGCCCAGTCGCAACTAATGAAAAACTGTTTTTT.

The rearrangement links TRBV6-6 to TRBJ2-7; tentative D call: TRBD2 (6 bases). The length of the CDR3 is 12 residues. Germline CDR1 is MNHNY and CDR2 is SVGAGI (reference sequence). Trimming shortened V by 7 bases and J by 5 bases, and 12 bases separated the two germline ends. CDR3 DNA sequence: TGTGCCAGCAAGGCGGGGTCCCACGAGCAGTACGTC. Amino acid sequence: CASKAGSHEQYV.

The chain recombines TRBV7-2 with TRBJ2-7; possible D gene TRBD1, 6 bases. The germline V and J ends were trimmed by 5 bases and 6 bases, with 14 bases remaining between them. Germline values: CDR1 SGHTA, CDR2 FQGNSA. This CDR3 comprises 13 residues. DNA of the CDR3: TGTGCCAGCAGCCGGGACATCCGCGGCGAGCAGTACTTC. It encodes CASSRDIRGEQYF.